The next 11 T cell receptor beta chains were all read from a single sample in a study of OX40 agonist ivuxolimab in advanced cancers. Generated by immunoSEQ multiplex PCR, the TCRdb table keeps only in-frame clones and is missing some. The sample records 35,000 to 55,000 clones, 85% to 95% being singletons. The sequences come from CD4+ or CD8+ T cells sorted from blood, collected in a trial of the OX40 agonist ivuxolimab. These TCRs come from an adult with an advanced solid tumor such as melanoma, head and neck, liver or kidney cancer.

This clone has a single count. The V and J genes are TRBV11-2 and TRBJ1-4, with D tentatively TRBD1 (5 bases). The length of the CDR3 is 18 residues. The germline CDR1 and CDR2 sequences are SGHAT and FQNNGV. V was trimmed by 4 bases and J by 0 bases, leaving 18 bases between them. Here the CDR3 DNA reads TGTGCCAGCAGCTACGAACCCGGACACAAACCAACTAATGAAAAACTGTTTTTT. This encodes CASSYEPGHKPTNEKLFF.

The V gene is TRBV2, the J gene TRBJ2-5; unclear D gene. CDR1 SNHLY and CDR2 FYNNEI come from the germline V gene. CDR3 size: 13 residues. Between the trimmed V and J ends, which lost 3 bases and 7 bases, there was a span of 12 bases. CDR3 protein: CASSDHTPGTQYF. The CDR3 nucleotides are TGTGCCAGCAGTGACCACACCCCGGGGACCCAGTACTTC.

The chain combines TRBV7-3 with TRBJ2-1, with 7 bases matching TRBD2. V shed 2 bases and J 5 bases; nucleotides not matched to a gene: 9. Germline values: CDR1 SGHTA, CDR2 FQGTGA. The CDR3 runs to 16 residues. CDR3 sequence (DNA): TGTGCCAGCAGCTTATTGAGGCGGGAGATCGACAATGAGCAGTTCTTC. Protein sequence: CASSLLRREIDNEQFF.

J is TRBJ2-5 and V is TRBV5-1; 12 nucleotides align to TRBD2. Trimming removed 3 bases from V and 5 bases from J; junction bases left unmatched: 8. This CDR3 comprises 16 residues. CDR1 and CDR2 (germline): SGHRS, YFSETQ. CDR3 loop: CASSSRLAGEGETQYF. The CDR3 DNA sequence: TGCGCCAGCAGCTCGAGACTAGCGGGAGAGGGGGAGACCCAGTACTTC. The variable domain in full, completed from reference TRBV5-1 and TRBJ2-5, reads KAGVTQTPRYLIKTRGQQVTLSCSPISGHRSVSWYQQTPGQGLQFLFEYFSETQRNKGNFPGRFSGRQFSNSRSEMNVSTLELGDSALYLCASSSRLAGEGETQYFGPGTRLLVL.

V usage is TRBV5-6 and J usage is TRBJ2-5, with 7 bases matching TRBD1. The germline V gene has CDR1 SGHDT and CDR2 YYEEEE. CDR3 length: 13 amino acids. J lost 5 bases, V lost 3 bases, and 4 bases had no gene match. The CDR3 bases are TGTGCCAGCAGCTCAGGGGGTGTGGAGACCCAGTACTTC. Translating gives CASSSGGVETQYF.

V gene TRBV27 combines with J gene TRBJ1-5, with D possibly matching TRBD1 (6 bases). CDR3 size: 15 residues. CDR1 and CDR2 (germline): MNHEY, SMNVEV (reference sequence). Trimming removed 2 bases from V and 4 bases from J, with 12 bases in between. CDR3 protein: CASSLAGVSNQPQHF. The CDR3 nucleotides are TGTGCCAGCAGTTTAGCAGGGGTTTCGAATCAGCCCCAGCATTTT.

CDR3 sequence: CASSPGWGGSSYNEQFF. CDR3 bases: TGTGCCAGCAGCCCGGGCTGGGGAGGTAGCTCCTACAATGAGCAGTTCTTC. The chain is built from TRBV5-4 and TRBJ2-1, with D tentatively TRBD2 (6 bases). Trimming removed 4 bases from V and 0 bases from J, with 17 bases in between. The CDR3 length is 17 residues. The germline CDR1 and CDR2 sequences are SGHNT and YYREEE (reference sequence).

This chain connects TRBV27 to TRBJ1-1; D gene ambiguous. Between the trimmed V and J ends, which lost 2 bases and 2 bases, there was a span of 12 bases. The CDR3 totals 15 residues. The germline CDR1 and CDR2 sequences are MNHEY and SMNVEV (reference sequence). CDR3 residues: CASSLAQVPNTEAFF. DNA of the CDR3: TGTGCCAGCAGTTTAGCTCAGGTCCCCAACACTGAAGCTTTCTTT.

The gene calls are TRBV11-2 and TRBJ2-1, with unresolved D. Germline CDR1 is SGHAT and CDR2 is FQNNGV. Trimming stripped 4 bases from V and 10 bases from J, with 8 bases between. The CDR3 has 11 residues. In DNA, the CDR3 is TGTGCCAGCAGCTCTAAACCAGAGCAGTTCTTC. This gives the protein CASSSKPEQFF. Using reference TRBV11-2 and TRBJ2-1 for the parts outside the CDR3, the full variable domain is EAGVAQSPRYKIIEKRQSVAFWCNPISGHATLYWYQQILGQGPKLLIQFQNNGVVDDSQLPKDRFSAERLKGVDSTLKIQPAKLEDSAVYLCASSSKPEQFFGPGTRLTVL.

The J gene is TRBJ1-1, the V gene TRBV10-3; D ambiguous. CDR3 length equals 11 residues. Trimming cost V 4 bases and J 5 bases, with 5 bases left between them. Germline CDR1 is ENHRY and CDR2 is SYGVKD. The CDR3 protein is CAISVGTEAFF. DNA of the CDR3: TGTGCCATCAGTGTAGGGACTGAAGCTTTCTTT.

The genes are TRBV6-4 and TRBJ2-7, with 7 bases matching TRBD2. CDR3 length: 12 residues. The junction had 13 bases not matched to a gene; V was cut back by 7 bases and J by 13 bases. Germline V CDR1 and CDR2: MRHNA, SNTAGT. The CDR3 coding sequence is TGTGCCAGCAAGGGGCTGGGAGGGCGGCTCTACTTC. The encoded protein is CASKGLGGRLYF.